What follows are 31 T cell receptor beta chains derived from one specimen sequenced in a study of response to subunit inactivated influenza vaccine. TCRdb recomputed calls from the RT-PCR reads with MiXCR, one row per CDR3 protein. Here the sample spans more than 500,000 distinct CDR3 sequences, 11% being singletons. The sample also formed part of further work on T cells expressing NK-cell markers. That work contributes: A 5'RACE template switching approach incorporating UMIs was used to make TCR beta cDNA.

The specimen was PBMCs from blood, collected on the day of vaccination. The receptors here all came from a man between 50 and 59 years old who received an inactivated influenza vaccine.

Points on this clonotype: A much more abundant neighbour one base away suggests this may be a read error. The chain is built from TRBV5-1 and TRBJ2-7; maybe TRBD2 (5 bases). The germline V gene encodes CDR1 SGHRS and CDR2 YFSETQ. The CDR3 runs to 15 residues. V was cut by 0 bases and J by 7 bases, with 17 bases left in between. The CDR3 loop reads CASSLGGSGYEEQYF. The CDR3 DNA is TGCGCCAGCAGCTTGGGAGGGAGTGGGTATGAGGAGCAGTACTTC.

The V gene is TRBV20-1, the J gene TRBJ2-3, with D hard to call. The V gene lost 2 bases and the J gene lost 2 bases, with 8 bases spanning the gap. CDR3 size: 13 residues. The V gene's germline CDR1 is DFQATT and CDR2 SNEGSKA (reference sequence). CDR3 in amino acids: CSARSGTTDTQYF. The DNA of the CDR3 is TGCAGTGCTAGATCAGGTACCACAGATACGCAGTATTTT.

A few counts support this clonotype. J is TRBJ1-4 and V is TRBV5-1; 8 bases fit TRBD1. V lost 7 bases, J lost 0 bases, and 5 bases stayed unmatched. Germline lookup yields CDR1 SGHRS and CDR2 YFSETQ. The CDR3 loop spans 15 amino acids. The CDR3 loop reads CASGTGIATNEKLFF. CDR3 coding DNA: TGCGCCAGCGGGACAGGAATTGCAACTAATGAAAAACTGTTTTTT.

V gene TRBV5-1 combines with J gene TRBJ2-7, with a tentative D call TRBD1 (6 bases). CDR3 length: 15 residues. CDR1 SGHRS and CDR2 YFSETQ come from the germline V gene. V lost 0 bases and J lost 5, with 15 bases in between. As DNA, the CDR3 is TGCGCCAGCAGCTTGGGAGGACAGAGCTTCCACGAGCAGTACTTC. Translating gives CASSLGGQSFHEQYF. The full variable domain, with the rest looked up from reference TRBV5-1 and TRBJ2-7, is KAGVTQTPRYLIKTRGQQVTLSCSPISGHRSVSWYQQTPGQGLQFLFEYFSETQRNKGNFPGRFSGRQFSNSRSEMNVSTLELGDSALYLCASSLGGQSFHEQYFGPGTRLTVT.

This clonotype appeared a few times. The chain couples TRBV6-2 or TRBV6-3 to TRBJ2-3; unclear D gene. Germline V gene data show CDR1 as MNHEY and CDR2 as SVGEGT. V lost 6 bases and J 9 bases, leaving 13 bases between the germline ends. This CDR3 comprises 12 residues. The CDR3 here is CASSHQPATQYF. CDR3 nucleotide sequence: TGTGCCAGCAGCCATCAACCGGCAACGCAGTATTTT.

This clonotype has at least ten counts. The V call is TRBV20-1, the J call TRBJ2-2; weak D call: TRBD1 (6 bases). CDR1 DFQATT and CDR2 SNEGSKA come from the germline V gene (reference sequence). The CDR3 sequence is 15 residues long. V was clipped by 5 bases and J by 1 base, with 14 bases between them. CDR3 residues: CSAAPQGLNTGELFF. CDR3 DNA: TGCAGTGCTGCGCCCCAGGGGCTGAACACCGGGGAGCTGTTTTTT.

The chain uses TRBV7-9 and TRBJ1-1; 7 positions agree with TRBD1. The CDR3 length is 15 residues. Germline V gene lookup returns CDR1 SEHNR and CDR2 FQNEAQ (reference sequence). Trimming removed 5 bases from V and 2 bases from J; junction bases left unmatched: 8. The CDR3 DNA follows: TGTGCCAGCAGCAGGGGACAGCCAGGTAACACTGAAGCTTTCTTT. Its translation: CASSRGQPGNTEAFF. Filled out from reference TRBV7-9 and TRBJ1-1, the complete variable domain reads DTGVSQNPRHKITKRGQNVTFRCDPISEHNRLYWYRQTLGQGPEFLTYFQNEAQLEKSRLLSDRFSAERPKGSFSTLEIQRTEQGDSAMYLCASSRGQPGNTEAFFGQGTRLTVV.

The chain couples TRBV12-3 or TRBV12-4 to TRBJ2-7, with 8 bases that match TRBD2. With V trimmed by 5 bases and J by 2 bases, 2 bases remained unmatched. The CDR3 has 13 amino acids. This chain's CDR3 is CASSSGGPYEQYF. CDR3 DNA sequence: TGTGCCAGCAGTAGCGGGGGACCCTACGAGCAGTACTTC.

The V call is TRBV12-3 or TRBV12-4, the J call TRBJ2-2, with 7 bases fitting TRBD1. This CDR3 has 17 residues. V lost 3 bases, J lost 5 bases, and 12 bases stayed unmatched. CDR3 in amino acids: CASSFSEGRGKTGELFF. The CDR3 DNA sequence: TGTGCCAGCAGTTTTTCAGAGGGCAGGGGGAAAACCGGGGAGCTGTTTTTT.

The chain combines TRBV5-1 with TRBJ2-7; no definite D call. The CDR3 has 13 residues. The V and J ends lost 8 bases and 1 base respectively, with 13 bases between them. CDR1 is SGHRS and CDR2 is YFSETQ in the germline V gene. CDR3 residues: CASHSGDSYEQYF. CDR3 DNA sequence: TGCGCCAGTCATTCCGGTGATTCCTACGAGCAGTACTTC. Looking up the rest from reference TRBV5-1 and TRBJ2-7 gives the full variable domain: KAGVTQTPRYLIKTRGQQVTLSCSPISGHRSVSWYQQTPGQGLQFLFEYFSETQRNKGNFPGRFSGRQFSNSRSEMNVSTLELGDSALYLCASHSGDSYEQYFGPGTRLTVT.

This clonotype was seen a handful of times. The chain couples TRBV13 to TRBJ2-7; no reliable D call. CDR3 size: 11 residues. V was clipped by 3 bases and J by 7 bases, with 7 bases between them. Germline CDR1 reads PRHDT; CDR2 reads FYEKMQ (reference sequence). The DNA for the CDR3 is TGTGCCAGCAGCTTCAAAGGGGAGCAGTACTTC. This sequence encodes CASSFKGEQYF.

In its sample, this clonotype was seen a few times. The rearrangement links TRBV7-2 to TRBJ2-7; unclear D gene. The germline CDR1 and CDR2 sequences are SGHTA and FQGNSA. With 3 bases removed from V and 6 bases from J, the gap between germline ends came to 12 bases. CDR3 length: 13 residues. This chain's CDR3 is CASSFPPRAEQYF. The CDR3 coding sequence is TGTGCCAGCAGCTTCCCTCCTAGGGCCGAGCAGTACTTC.

This clonotype was seen more than once but under ten times. The rearrangement joins TRBV6-2 or TRBV6-3 to TRBJ2-7; D uncertain. The CDR3 sequence is 15 residues long. The germline V gene has CDR1 MNHEY and CDR2 SVGEGT. V dropped 2 bases and J dropped 3 bases, with 14 bases sitting between them. CDR3 sequence (DNA): TGTGCCAGCAGTTACCATCTCCTGCGCGGCTACGAGCAGTACTTC. It specifies CASSYHLLRGYEQYF.

This clonotype was seen a few times. The V gene is TRBV7-6, the J gene TRBJ1-3, with D hard to call. Between the trimmed V and J ends, which lost 2 bases and 0 bases, there was a span of 11 bases. The germline V gene has CDR1 SGHVS and CDR2 FNYEAQ. CDR3 size: 16 residues. Here the CDR3 DNA reads TGTGCCAGCAGCTTATCCCCGGGCCTCTCTGGAAACACCATATATTTT. It encodes CASSLSPGLSGNTIYF.

The gene calls are TRBV27 and TRBJ2-5, with D possibly being TRBD1 or TRBD2 (7 bases each). Germline V gene data show CDR1 as MNHEY and CDR2 as SMNVEV (reference sequence). V shed 6 bases and J shed 2 bases, with 19 bases lying between them. This CDR3 is built from 16 residues. CDR3 region: CASSPIQGRGQETQYF. DNA for the CDR3: TGTGCCAGCAGCCCAATACAGGGGAGGGGGCAAGAGACCCAGTACTTC.

CDR3 nucleotides: TGTGCCATCAGTGAGTCGCAGGGTTATACGCAGTATTTT. This encodes CAISESQGYTQYF. This chain links TRBV10-3 with TRBJ2-3; a weak D match, TRBD1 (5 bases). The CDR3 loop spans 13 amino acids. In germline, CDR1 is ENHRY, CDR2 SYGVKD. The V gene lost 0 bases and the J gene lost 7 bases, with 8 bases spanning the gap.

The chain has TRBV20-1 and TRBJ2-3; D is perhaps TRBD2 (6 bases). CDR1 is DFQATT and CDR2 is SNEGSKA in the germline V gene (reference sequence). Trimming pared 6 bases from V and 5 bases from J, leaving 27 bases between. The CDR3 is 17 residues long. The CDR3 nucleotides read TGCAGTGCCCCTGAGAGGGCGGGAACCCCCGGAGGAGATACGCAGTATTTT. This sequence encodes CSAPERAGTPGGDTQYF.

This clonotype came up a few times. The rearrangement joins TRBV14 to TRBJ1-6; D may be TRBD1 (5 bases). Trimming took off 0 bases at V and 8 bases at J, with 11 bases between the two ends. This CDR3 has 15 amino acids. In germline, CDR1 is SGHDN, CDR2 FVKESK. CDR3 coding DNA: TGTGCCAGCAGCCAAGAAATCAGGGAAGATTCACCCCTCCACTTT. Its translation: CASSQEIREDSPLHF.

This rearrangement joins TRBV25-1 to TRBJ1-2; weak D call: TRBD1 (6 bases). V lost 3 bases, J lost 0 bases, and 11 bases lay in between. The germline V gene encodes CDR1 MGHDK and CDR2 SYGVNS. The CDR3 sequence is 15 residues long. CDR3 sequence (DNA): TGTGCCAGCAGTGATGCGGACAGACCTAACTATGGCTACACCTTC. It translates to CASSDADRPNYGYTF.

This clonotype was seen at least ten times. The chain is built from TRBV12-3 or TRBV12-4 and TRBJ2-7, with D perhaps given as TRBD1 or TRBD2 (5 bases each). The CDR3 has 16 amino acids. The V end was cut by 8 bases, the J end by 3 bases, with 23 bases between. The DNA of the CDR3 is TGTGCCAGCGGGGACGGTTGGGTTAAGGGTTTCTACGAGCAGTACTTC. It is translated as CASGDGWVKGFYEQYF.

This clonotype was recorded at least ten times. The chain joins TRBV9 to TRBJ2-5; 8 positions agree with TRBD1. The V segment lost 7 bases and the J segment 1 base; nucleotides outside the gene matches: 6. CDR3 length equals 14 residues. Germline CDR1 and CDR2: SGDLS and YYNGEE. CDR3 in amino acids: CASGRTGTQETQYF. The CDR3 nucleotides read TGTGCCAGCGGACGGACAGGGACCCAAGAGACCCAGTACTTC.

The table lists this clonotype with a few counts. V gene TRBV6-1 combines with J gene TRBJ2-4; D is possibly TRBD1 (5 bases). CDR3 length: 16 residues. Germline V gene lookup returns CDR1 MNHNS and CDR2 SASEGT. Trimming shortened V by 0 bases and J by 1 base, and 10 bases separated the two germline ends. The CDR3 reads CASSEAQGLAKNIQYF. The CDR3 DNA sequence: TGTGCCAGCAGTGAAGCGCAGGGATTGGCCAAAAACATTCAGTACTTC.

This clonotype is labeled medium-sized. The rearrangement joins TRBV12-3 or TRBV12-4 to TRBJ2-3; D is uncertain. The germline V and J ends were trimmed by 4 bases and 8 bases, with 13 bases remaining between them. The CDR3 length is 13 residues. CDR3 loop: CASSSDLPGTQYF. CDR3 in DNA: TGTGCCAGCAGTTCTGACTTACCGGGTACGCAGTATTTT.

This clonotype was picked up a small number of times. This chain connects TRBV9 to TRBJ2-4; 7 bases are shared with TRBD2. CDR3 length: 16 amino acids. CDR1 SGDLS and CDR2 YYNGEE come from the germline V gene. Germline trimming cut 0 bases from V and 3 bases from J; bases unmatched to any gene: 6. CDR3 DNA: TGTGCCAGCAGCGTAGGGGGGGGGATAAACAAAAACATTCAGTACTTC. This gives the protein CASSVGGGINKNIQYF.

The V gene is TRBV6-1, the J gene TRBJ2-3; 10 bases match TRBD2. Germline CDR1 is MNHNS and CDR2 is SASEGT. The CDR3 sequence is 15 residues long. V gave up 7 bases and J gave up 6 bases; unmatched junction bases: 10. The CDR3 spells CASKPLAGPADTQYF. The CDR3 DNA sequence: TGTGCCAGCAAACCACTAGCGGGACCCGCGGATACGCAGTATTTT.

This clonotype is a singleton in its sample. This sequence may be a read error, since a much larger clone differs from it by one base. The genes are TRBV7-2 and TRBJ2-5; 7 bases are shared with TRBD2. The V gene's germline CDR1 is SGHTA and CDR2 FQGNSA. The CDR3 is 15 residues long. CDR3 protein: CGSSVGTITRETQYF. The CDR3 DNA sequence: TGTGGCAGCAGCGTTGGGACTATCACGAGGGAGACCCAGTACTTC.

This chain uses TRBV7-2 with TRBJ2-2; D is unclear. Germline V CDR1 and CDR2: SGHTA, FQGNSA. CDR3 length: 15 amino acids. V gave up 6 bases and J gave up 6 bases, with 17 bases separating them. The DNA for the CDR3 is TGTGCCAGCAGTTTCACCTCCGGGCAACCCGGGGAGCTGTTTTTT. Residues: CASSFTSGQPGELFF.

This clonotype came up a few times. This chain joins TRBV20-1 and TRBJ2-3, with TRBD2 identical over 10 bases. Germline CDR1 reads DFQATT; CDR2 reads SNEGSKA (reference sequence). J lost 4 bases, V lost 4 bases, and 8 bases had no gene match. There are 15 residues in the CDR3. The CDR3 protein is CSAIISGRDADTQYF. In DNA, the CDR3 is TGCAGTGCTATTATCAGCGGGAGGGACGCAGATACGCAGTATTTT.

There are a few counts of this clonotype. The chain employs TRBV5-1 and TRBJ1-5, with D uncertain. Trimming cost V 0 bases and J 3 bases, with 10 bases left between them. Germline V gene lookup returns CDR1 SGHRS and CDR2 YFSETQ. The length of the CDR3 is 15 residues. The CDR3 loop reads CASSLGTANNQPQHF. CDR3 DNA sequence: TGCGCCAGCAGCTTGGGGACGGCCAACAATCAGCCCCAGCATTTT.

This clonotype was picked up a small number of times. The chain joins TRBV20-1 to TRBJ2-1; a possible D gene is TRBD2 (5 bases). The CDR3 sequence is 14 residues long. CDR1 is DFQATT, CDR2 SNEGSKA, per germline (reference sequence). The germline V and J ends were trimmed by 0 bases and 7 bases, with 13 bases remaining between them. The CDR3 DNA is TGCAGTGCTAGAGATCAGCGGTCTTGGAATGAGCAGTTCTTC. This encodes CSARDQRSWNEQFF.

The rearrangement links TRBV20-1 to TRBJ1-2; TRBD1 matches 10 bases. The CDR3 is 14 amino acids. Losses at the gene ends were 0 bases for V and 8 bases for J; bases not matched to a gene: 6. CDR1 DFQATT and CDR2 SNEGSKA come from the germline V gene (reference sequence). The CDR3 loop is CSARDRWTGGGYTF. The CDR3 DNA sequence: TGCAGTGCTAGAGATCGGTGGACAGGGGGAGGCTACACCTTC.